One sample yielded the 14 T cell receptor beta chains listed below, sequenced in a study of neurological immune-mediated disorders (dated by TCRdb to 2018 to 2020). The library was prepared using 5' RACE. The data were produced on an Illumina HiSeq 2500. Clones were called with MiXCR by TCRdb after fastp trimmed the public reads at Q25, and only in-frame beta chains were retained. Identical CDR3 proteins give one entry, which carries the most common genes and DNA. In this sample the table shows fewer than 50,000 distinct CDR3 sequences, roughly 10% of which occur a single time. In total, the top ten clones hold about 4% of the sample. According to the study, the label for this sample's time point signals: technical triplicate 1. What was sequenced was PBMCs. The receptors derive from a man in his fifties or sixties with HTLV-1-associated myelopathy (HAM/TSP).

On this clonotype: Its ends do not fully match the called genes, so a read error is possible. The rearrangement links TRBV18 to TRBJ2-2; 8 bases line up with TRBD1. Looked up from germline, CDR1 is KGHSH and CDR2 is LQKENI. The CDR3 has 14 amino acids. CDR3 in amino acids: CAISPDRATGELFF. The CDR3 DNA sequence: TGTGCCATCTCTCCGGACAGGGCAACCGGGGAGTTGTTTTTT. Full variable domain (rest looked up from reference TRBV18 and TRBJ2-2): NAGVMQNPRHLVRRRGQEARLRCSPMKGHSHVYWYRQLPEEGLKFMVYLQKENIIDESGMPKERFSAEFPKEGPSILRIQQVVRGDSAAYFCAISPDRATGELFFGEGSRLTVL.

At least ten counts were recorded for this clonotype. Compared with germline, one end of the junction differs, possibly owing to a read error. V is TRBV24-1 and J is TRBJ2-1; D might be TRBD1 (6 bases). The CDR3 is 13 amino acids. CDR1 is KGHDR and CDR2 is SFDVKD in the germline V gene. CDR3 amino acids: CATSDPPRGPGIF. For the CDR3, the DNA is TGTGCCACCAGTGATCCCCCCAGGGGCCCGGGGATCTTC.

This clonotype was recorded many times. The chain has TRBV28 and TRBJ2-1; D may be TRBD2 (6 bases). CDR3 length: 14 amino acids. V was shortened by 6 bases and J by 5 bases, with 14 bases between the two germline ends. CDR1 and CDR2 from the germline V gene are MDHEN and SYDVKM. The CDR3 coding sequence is TGTGCCAGCAGACCCCTAGCGCGAGACAATGAGCAGTTCTTC. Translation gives CASRPLARDNEQFF.

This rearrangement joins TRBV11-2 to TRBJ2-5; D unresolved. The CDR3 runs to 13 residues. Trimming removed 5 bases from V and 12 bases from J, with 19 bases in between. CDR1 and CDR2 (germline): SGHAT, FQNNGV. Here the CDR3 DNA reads TGTGCCAGCAGCCCCCCTTTAACCACCCCAAAGTACTTC. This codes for CASSPPLTTPKYF.

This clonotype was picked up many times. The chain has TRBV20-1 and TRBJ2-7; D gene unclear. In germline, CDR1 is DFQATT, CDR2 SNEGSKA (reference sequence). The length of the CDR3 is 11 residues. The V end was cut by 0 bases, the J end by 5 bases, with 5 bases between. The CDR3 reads CSARDRDEQYF. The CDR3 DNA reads TGCAGTGCTAGAGACCGGGACGAGCAGTACTTC.

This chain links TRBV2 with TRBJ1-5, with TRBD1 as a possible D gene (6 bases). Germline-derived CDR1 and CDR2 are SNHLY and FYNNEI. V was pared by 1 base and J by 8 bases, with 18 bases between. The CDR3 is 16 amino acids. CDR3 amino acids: CASSEGGGGQGKPQHF. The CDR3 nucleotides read TGTGCCAGCAGTGAAGGAGGGGGGGGGCAGGGTAAGCCCCAGCATTTT.

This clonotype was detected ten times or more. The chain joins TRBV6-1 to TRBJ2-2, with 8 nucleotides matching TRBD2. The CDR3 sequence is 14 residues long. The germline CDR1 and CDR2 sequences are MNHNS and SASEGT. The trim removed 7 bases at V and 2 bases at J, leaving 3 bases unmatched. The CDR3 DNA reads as TGTGCCAGCATACTAGCGGCAAACACCGGGGAGCTGTTTTTT. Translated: CASILAANTGELFF.

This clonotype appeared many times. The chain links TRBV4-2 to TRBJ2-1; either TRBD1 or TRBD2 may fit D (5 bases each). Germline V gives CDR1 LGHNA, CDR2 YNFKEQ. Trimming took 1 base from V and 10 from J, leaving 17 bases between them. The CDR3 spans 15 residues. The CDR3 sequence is CASSQGGYAPGEQFF. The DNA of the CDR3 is TGTGCCAGCAGCCAAGGGGGGTATGCTCCTGGGGAGCAGTTCTTC.

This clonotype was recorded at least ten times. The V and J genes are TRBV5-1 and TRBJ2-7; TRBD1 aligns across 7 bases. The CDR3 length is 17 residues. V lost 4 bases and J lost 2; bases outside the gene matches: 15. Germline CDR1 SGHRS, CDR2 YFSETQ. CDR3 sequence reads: CASSPTDLAGGTYEQYF. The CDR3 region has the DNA TGCGCCAGCAGCCCAACCGATTTGGCAGGGGGTACCTACGAGCAGTACTTC.

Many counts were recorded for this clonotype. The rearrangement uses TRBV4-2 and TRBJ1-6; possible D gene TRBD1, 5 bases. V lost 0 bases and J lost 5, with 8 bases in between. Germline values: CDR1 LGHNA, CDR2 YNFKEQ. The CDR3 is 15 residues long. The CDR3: CASSQEGTNNSPLHF. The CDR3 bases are TGTGCCAGCAGCCAAGAGGGGACGAATAATTCACCCCTCCACTTT.

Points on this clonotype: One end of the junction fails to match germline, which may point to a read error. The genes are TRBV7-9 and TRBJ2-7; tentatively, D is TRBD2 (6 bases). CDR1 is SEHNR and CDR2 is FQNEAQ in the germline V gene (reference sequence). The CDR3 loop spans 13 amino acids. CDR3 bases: TGTGCAAGCAGCACCGGGAGTCTGGGCGTGCAGTACTTC. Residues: CASSTGSLGVQYF.

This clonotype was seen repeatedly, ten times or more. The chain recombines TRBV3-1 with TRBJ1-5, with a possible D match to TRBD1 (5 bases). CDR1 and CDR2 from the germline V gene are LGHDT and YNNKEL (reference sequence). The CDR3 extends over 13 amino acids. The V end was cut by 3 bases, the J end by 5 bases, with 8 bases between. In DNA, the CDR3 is TGTGCCAGCAGCCATCAGGGCGATCAGCCCCAGCATTTT. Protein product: CASSHQGDQPQHF.

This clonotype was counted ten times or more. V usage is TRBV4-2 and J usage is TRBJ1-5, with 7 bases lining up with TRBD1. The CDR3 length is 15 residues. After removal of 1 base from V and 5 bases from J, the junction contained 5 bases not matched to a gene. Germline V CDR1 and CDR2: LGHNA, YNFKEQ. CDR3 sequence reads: CASSQVRGQDQPQHF. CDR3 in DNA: TGTGCCAGCAGCCAAGTAAGGGGGCAGGATCAGCCCCAGCATTTT.

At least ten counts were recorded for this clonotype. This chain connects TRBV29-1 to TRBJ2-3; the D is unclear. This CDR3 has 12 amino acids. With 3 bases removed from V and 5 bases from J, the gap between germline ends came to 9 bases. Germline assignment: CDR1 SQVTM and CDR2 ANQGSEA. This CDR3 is CSVDLVGDTQYF. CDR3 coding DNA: TGCAGCGTTGACCTAGTTGGAGATACGCAGTATTTT.